These 16 T cell receptor beta chains share one sample of origin, sequenced in a study of human T cells and chemical hapten exposure. This sample's time point: patch test 1, 2 weeks after DPC sensitization. The treatment: therapeutic diphenylcyclopropenone sensitization with weekly scalp DPC. TCRdb recomputed calls from the RACE reads with MiXCR, one row per CDR3 protein. The top ten hold approximately 8% of the sample, which has just under 350,000 distinct CDR3 sequences, around 7% seen once. The sequences come from whole blood, collected in connection with sensitization to the hapten diphenylcyclopropenone (DPC). These receptors were collected from a woman between 18 and 29 years old with alopecia areata. Some clones in this sample may be carry-over from other donors' samples.

V is TRBV12-3 or TRBV12-4 and J is TRBJ1-3, with D perhaps matching TRBD1 (6 bases). The germline V and J ends were trimmed by 5 bases and 0 bases, with 23 bases remaining between them. The CDR3 runs to 19 residues. CDR3 coding DNA: TGTGCCAGCAGTACCCAACAGGGAACCCAAGGATTCTCTGGAAACACCATATATTTT. Translated, it gives CASSTQQGTQGFSGNTIYF.

This chain joins TRBV19 and TRBJ1-5, with 7 bases that match TRBD1. Germline CDR1 is LNHDA and CDR2 is SQIVND (reference sequence). The CDR3 covers 13 residues. V was pared by 7 bases and J by 7 bases, with 7 bases of the junction left unmatched. CDR3 loop: CASKRQGNQPQHF. The CDR3 DNA reads TGTGCCAGTAAAAGACAGGGTAACCAGCCCCAGCATTTT.

This clonotype was observed at least ten times. The V and J genes are TRBV3-1 and TRBJ2-5; TRBD1 matches 8 bases. The CDR3 consists of 14 residues. Losses at the gene ends were 2 bases for V and 7 bases for J; bases not matched to a gene: 6. Germline V lookup: CDR1 LGHDT, CDR2 YNNKEL (reference sequence). CDR3 DNA sequence: TGTGCCAGCAGCCAATCGACAGGGGACTTGACCCAGTACTTC. Protein product: CASSQSTGDLTQYF.

This clonotype was seen a handful of times. The DNA for the CDR3 is TGTGCCAGCAGTTACTCCGGGTTGGGGGTATACAATGAGCAGTTCTTC. Its translation is CASSYSGLGVYNEQFF. This chain links TRBV6-5 with TRBJ2-1; the D call may be TRBD1 or TRBD2 (5 bases each). Germline V gives CDR1 MNHEY, CDR2 SVGAGI. V gave up 0 bases and J gave up 4 bases, with 13 bases separating them. This CDR3 has 16 amino acids.

This clonotype was counted a few times. The genes are TRBV18 and TRBJ2-3, with D possibly being TRBD2 (6 bases). CDR3 length equals 15 residues. V shed 3 bases and J shed 2 bases, with 12 bases lying between them. Germline CDR1 reads KGHSH; CDR2 reads LQKENI. The CDR3 loop is CASSPFGGPTDTQYF. The CDR3 bases are TGTGCCAGCTCACCGTTCGGAGGGCCCACAGATACGCAGTATTTT.

The CDR3 loop is CASSLVAGARTDTQYF. The CDR3 bases are TGTGCCAGCAGCTTAGTAGCGGGGGCCCGCACAGATACGCAGTATTTT. The chain uses TRBV5-5 and TRBJ2-3; 9 bases are a match to TRBD2. CDR3 length: 16 residues. Germline V CDR1 and CDR2: SGHKS, YYEKEE (reference sequence). V lost 2 bases and J lost 1; bases outside the gene matches: 5.

This clonotype occurred many times. Here the CDR3 DNA reads TGCGCCAGCAGCGTTGACGTTACTAGCACAGATACGCAGTATTTT. This translates into CASSVDVTSTDTQYF. V gene TRBV5-1 combines with J gene TRBJ2-3; D remains ambiguous. The V end lost 4 bases, the J end lost 0 bases, and 12 bases lay between the germline ends. Germline lookup yields CDR1 SGHRS and CDR2 YFSETQ. This CDR3 has 15 amino acids.

CDR3 nucleotides: TGTGCCAGCACTAGGGGAGGGGAAAAACTGTTTTTT. As protein: CASTRGGEKLFF. V is TRBV12-3 or TRBV12-4 and J is TRBJ1-4; D possibly corresponds to TRBD1 (5 bases). This CDR3 region has 12 residues. Between the trimmed V and J ends, which lost 7 bases and 8 bases, there was a span of 11 bases.

Only one count was recorded for this clonotype. DNA for the CDR3: TGTGCCAGCCGTCCTCCAATGCAGGGGGGCGGCTACACCTTC. It codes for CASRPPMQGGGYTF. The chain has TRBV27 and TRBJ1-2, with 7 bases matching TRBD1. The CDR3 has 14 amino acids. Germline assignment: CDR1 MNHEY and CDR2 SMNVEV (reference sequence). V was pared by 8 bases and J by 8 bases, with 14 bases of the junction left unmatched.

This clonotype occurred a few times. This rearrangement joins TRBV20-1 to TRBJ1-3, with 11 bases that match TRBD1. J lost 2 bases, V lost 6 bases, and 6 bases had no gene match. This CDR3 contains 15 residues. Germline CDR1 and CDR2: DFQATT and SNEGSKA (reference sequence). CDR3 coding DNA: TGCAGTGCCCCTGGACAGGGGGCGCCTGGAAACACCATATATTTT. Its protein product is CSAPGQGAPGNTIYF.

This clonotype has a count of ten or more. The chain joins TRBV6-5 to TRBJ1-1, with 7 bases fitting TRBD1. The ends lost 7 bases at V and 1 base at J; junction bases unmatched: 12. CDR3 size: 16 residues. CDR1 is MNHEY and CDR2 is SVGAGI in the germline V gene. CDR3 protein: CASTSNRGRGNTEAFF. As DNA, the CDR3 is TGTGCCAGCACTAGCAACAGGGGCAGGGGGAACACTGAAGCTTTCTTT.

To note about this clonotype: This clone may be a read error of a much larger clone one base away. The chain recombines TRBV7-9 with TRBJ2-7; 10 positions agree with TRBD1. The CDR3 is 17 amino acids. The V gene end was trimmed by 6 bases and the J gene end by 9 bases; junction bases not matched to a gene: 20. From germline, CDR1 is SEHNR and CDR2 FQNEAQ (reference sequence). CDR3 bases: TGTGCCAGCAGTACCACAGAACCGGGACAGGGGCTCCACGTGCAGTACTTC. This encodes CASSTTEPGQGLHVQYF.

Only a few counts were recorded for this clonotype. This chain uses TRBV2 with TRBJ2-1, with D uncertain. CDR3 length: 14 residues. From germline, CDR1 is SNHLY and CDR2 FYNNEI. With 2 bases removed from V and 9 bases from J, the gap between germline ends came to 14 bases. This CDR3 is CASSEIIFVGEQFF. The DNA of the CDR3 is TGTGCCAGCAGTGAAATCATTTTCGTCGGTGAGCAGTTCTTC.

This clonotype was picked up many times. This sequence joins TRBV11-2 and TRBJ2-3; 9 bases fit TRBD2. There are 15 residues in the CDR3. V lost 3 bases and J lost 5; bases outside the gene matches: 6. Per germline, CDR1 SGHAT and CDR2 FQNNGV. The CDR3 region has the DNA TGTGCCAGCAGCTTCTTCATTAGCGGGGGAGATACGCAGTATTTT. Its protein is CASSFFISGGDTQYF.

This clonotype came up many times. This chain links TRBV3-1 with TRBJ1-5; D gene ambiguous. The V end lost 3 bases, the J end lost 4 bases, and 10 bases lay between the germline ends. The CDR3 runs 14 residues. The germline V gene encodes CDR1 LGHDT and CDR2 YNNKEL (reference sequence). The CDR3 DNA follows: TGTGCCAGCAGCCAGGTCGCCCAAAATCAGCCCCAGCATTTT. Translation: CASSQVAQNQPQHF.

This clonotype was detected ten times or more. CDR3 nucleotides: TGTGCCAGCAGCCCCTACCTGGACAGGGCTGGAGATACGCAGTATTTT. Protein product: CASSPYLDRAGDTQYF. The chain has TRBV12-3 or TRBV12-4 and TRBJ2-3, with 8 bases lining up with TRBD1. Germline trimming cut 6 bases from V and 5 bases from J; bases unmatched to any gene: 13. The CDR3 runs to 16 residues.